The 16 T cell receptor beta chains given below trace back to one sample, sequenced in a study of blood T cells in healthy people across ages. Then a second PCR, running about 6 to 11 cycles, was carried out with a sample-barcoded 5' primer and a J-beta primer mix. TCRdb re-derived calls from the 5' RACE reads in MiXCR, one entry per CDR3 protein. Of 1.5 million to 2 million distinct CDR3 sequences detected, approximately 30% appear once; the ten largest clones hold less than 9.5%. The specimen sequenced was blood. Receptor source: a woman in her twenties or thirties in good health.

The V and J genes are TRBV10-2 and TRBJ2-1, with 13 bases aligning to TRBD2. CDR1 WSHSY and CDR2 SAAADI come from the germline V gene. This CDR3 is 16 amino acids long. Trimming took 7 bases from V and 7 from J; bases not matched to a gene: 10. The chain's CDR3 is CASKLAGGLAVNEQFF. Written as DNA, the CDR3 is TGCGCCAGCAAACTAGCGGGGGGGCTCGCGGTAAATGAGCAGTTCTTC.

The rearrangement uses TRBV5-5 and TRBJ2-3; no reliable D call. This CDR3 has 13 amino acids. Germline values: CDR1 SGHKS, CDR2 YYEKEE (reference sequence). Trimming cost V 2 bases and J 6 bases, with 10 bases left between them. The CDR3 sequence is CASSFSRKDTQYF. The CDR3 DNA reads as TGTGCCAGCAGCTTCTCTAGGAAGGATACGCAGTATTTT.

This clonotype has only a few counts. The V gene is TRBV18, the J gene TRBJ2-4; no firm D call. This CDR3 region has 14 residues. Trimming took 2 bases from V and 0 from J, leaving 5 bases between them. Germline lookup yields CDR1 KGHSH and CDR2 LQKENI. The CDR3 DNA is TGTGCCAGCTCACCAGCTATAGCCAAAAACATTCAGTACTTC. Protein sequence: CASSPAIAKNIQYF.

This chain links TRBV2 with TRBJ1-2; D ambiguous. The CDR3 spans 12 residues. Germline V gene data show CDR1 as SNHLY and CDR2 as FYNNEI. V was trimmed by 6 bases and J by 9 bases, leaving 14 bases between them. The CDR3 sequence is CASSGDTSSYTF. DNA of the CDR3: TGTGCCAGCAGCGGGGATACATCGAGCTACACCTTC.

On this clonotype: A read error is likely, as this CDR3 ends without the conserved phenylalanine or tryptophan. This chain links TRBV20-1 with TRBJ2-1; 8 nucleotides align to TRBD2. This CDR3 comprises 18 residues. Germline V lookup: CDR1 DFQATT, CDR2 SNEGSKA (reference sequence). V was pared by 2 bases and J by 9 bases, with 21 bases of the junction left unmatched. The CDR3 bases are TGCAGTGCTAGAAGCCGGAGAGGAGATAGCGGGGTAGGGAGTGAGCAGTTCTGC. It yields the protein CSARSRRGDSGVGSEQFC.

The CDR3, as DNA: TGTGCCTGGGACTCGGGCGTCTTTTCGGATGAGCAGTTCTTC. Its protein is CAWDSGVFSDEQFF. V usage is TRBV30 and J usage is TRBJ2-1; D is undetermined. CDR1 is GTSNPN and CDR2 is SVGIG in the germline V gene (reference sequence). The CDR3 loop spans 14 amino acids. Trimming removed 5 bases from V and 8 bases from J, with 19 bases in between.

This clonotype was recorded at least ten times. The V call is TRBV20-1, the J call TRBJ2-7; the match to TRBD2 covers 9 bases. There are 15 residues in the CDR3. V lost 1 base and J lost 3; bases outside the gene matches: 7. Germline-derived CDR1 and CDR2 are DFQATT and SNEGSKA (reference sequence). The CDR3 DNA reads TGCAGTGCTAGAGTCCGGGAGACTAGCGGCTACGAGCAGTACTTC. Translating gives CSARVRETSGYEQYF.

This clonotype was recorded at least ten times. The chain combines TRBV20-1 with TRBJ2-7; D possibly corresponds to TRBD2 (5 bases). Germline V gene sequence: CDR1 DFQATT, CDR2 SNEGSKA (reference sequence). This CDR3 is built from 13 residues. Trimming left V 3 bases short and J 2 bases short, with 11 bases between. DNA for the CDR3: TGCAGTGCTAGTGAGGGAGTCGCCTACGAGCAGTACTTC. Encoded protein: CSASEGVAYEQYF.

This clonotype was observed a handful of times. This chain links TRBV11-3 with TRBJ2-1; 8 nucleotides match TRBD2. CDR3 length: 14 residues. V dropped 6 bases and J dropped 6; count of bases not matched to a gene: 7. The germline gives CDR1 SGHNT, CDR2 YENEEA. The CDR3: CASSRNRGGNEQFF. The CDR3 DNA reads TGTGCCAGCAGTAGGAACCGGGGGGGCAATGAGCAGTTCTTC. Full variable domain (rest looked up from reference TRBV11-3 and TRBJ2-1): EAGVVQSPRYKIIEKKQPVAFWCNPISGHNTLYWYLQNLGQGPELLIRYENEEAVDDSQLPKDRFSAERLKGVDSTLKIQPAELGDSAVYLCASSRNRGGNEQFFGPGTRLTVL.

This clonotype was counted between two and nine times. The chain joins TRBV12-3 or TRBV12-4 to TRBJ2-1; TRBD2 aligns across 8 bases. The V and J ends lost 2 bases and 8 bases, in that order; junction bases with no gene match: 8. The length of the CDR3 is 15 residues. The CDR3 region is CASSLSGGEWDEQFF. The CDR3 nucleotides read TGTGCCAGCAGTTTAAGCGGGGGTGAGTGGGATGAGCAGTTCTTC.

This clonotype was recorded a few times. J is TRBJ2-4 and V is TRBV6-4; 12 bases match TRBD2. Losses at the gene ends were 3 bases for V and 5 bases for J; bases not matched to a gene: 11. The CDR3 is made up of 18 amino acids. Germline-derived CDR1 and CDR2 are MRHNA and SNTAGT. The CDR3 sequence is CASSETSGGYGNQNIQYF. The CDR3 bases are TGTGCCAGCAGTGAAACTAGCGGGGGGTATGGAAACCAAAACATTCAGTACTTC.

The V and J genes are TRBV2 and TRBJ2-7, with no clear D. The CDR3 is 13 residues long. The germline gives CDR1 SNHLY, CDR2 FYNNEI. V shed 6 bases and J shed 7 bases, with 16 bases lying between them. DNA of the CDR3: TGTGCCAGCAGGGGCCAGGCTCTAGGGGAGCAGTACTTC. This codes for CASRGQALGEQYF.

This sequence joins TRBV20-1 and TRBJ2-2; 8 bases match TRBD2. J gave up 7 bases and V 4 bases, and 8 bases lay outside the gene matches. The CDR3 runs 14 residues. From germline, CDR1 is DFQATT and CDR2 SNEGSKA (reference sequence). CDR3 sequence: CSAIPGGGGGELFF. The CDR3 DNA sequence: TGCAGTGCTATCCCCGGGGGGGGAGGCGGGGAGCTGTTTTTT.

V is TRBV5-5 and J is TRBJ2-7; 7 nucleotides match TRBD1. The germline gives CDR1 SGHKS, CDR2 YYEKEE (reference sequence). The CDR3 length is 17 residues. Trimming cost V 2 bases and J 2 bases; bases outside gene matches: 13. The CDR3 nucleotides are TGTGCCAGCAGCTTACATGATCTAAGGGACAGCGCCTACGAGCAGTACTTC. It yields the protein CASSLHDLRDSAYEQYF. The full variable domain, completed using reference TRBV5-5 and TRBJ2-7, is DAGVTQSPTHLIKTRGQQVTLRCSPISGHKSVSWYQQVLGQGPQFIFQYYEKEERGRGNFPDRFSARQFPNYSSELNVNALLLGDSALYLCASSLHDLRDSAYEQYFGPGTRLTVT.

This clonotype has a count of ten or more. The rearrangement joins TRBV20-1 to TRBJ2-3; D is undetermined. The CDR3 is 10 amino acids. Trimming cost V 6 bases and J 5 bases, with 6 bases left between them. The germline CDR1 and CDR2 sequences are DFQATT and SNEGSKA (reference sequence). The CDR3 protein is CSAKRDTQYF. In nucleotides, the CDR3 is TGCAGTGCCAAAAGAGATACGCAGTATTTT.

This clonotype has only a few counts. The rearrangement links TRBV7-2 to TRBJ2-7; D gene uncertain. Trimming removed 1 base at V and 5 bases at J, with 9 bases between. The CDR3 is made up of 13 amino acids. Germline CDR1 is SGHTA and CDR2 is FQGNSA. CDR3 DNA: TGTGCCAGCAGCTTAGGTGAAAGGAACGAGCAGTACTTC. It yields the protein CASSLGERNEQYF.